These 19 T cell receptor beta chains share one sample of origin, sequenced in a study of cytotoxic CD8 clonotypes in ibrutinib-treated CLL. Assay: immunoSEQ multiplex PCR; the TCRdb copy retains only in-frame clones and omits some. The sample includes approximately 100,000 clones, 60% to 80% of them seen just once. The sample here was PBMCs, taken after 12 months of ibrutinib treatment. The receptors originated from a human donor with chronic lymphocytic leukemia.

The chain's CDR3 is CASSAAQDDTEAFF. CDR3 in DNA: TGTGCCAGCAGTGCCGCCCAGGACGACACTGAAGCTTTCTTT. The chain employs TRBV6-5 and TRBJ1-1; D is undetermined. The V and J ends lost 5 bases and 3 bases respectively, with 13 bases between them. This CDR3 comprises 14 residues. Looked up from germline, CDR1 is MNHEY and CDR2 is SVGAGI.

The chain has TRBV10-3 and TRBJ1-1; tentatively, D is TRBD1 (6 bases). CDR1 is ENHRY, CDR2 SYGVKD, per germline. CDR3 length: 13 amino acids. The V and J ends lost 10 bases and 8 bases respectively, with 20 bases between them. Written as DNA, the CDR3 is TGTGCCACATGGGGGGGACAAGGGCGAGAAGCTTTCTTT. Encoded protein: CATWGGQGREAFF.

This clone was observed a handful of times. CDR3 region: CASRRGQGATDTQYF. The CDR3, as DNA: TGTGCCAGCAGAAGGGGACAGGGTGCCACAGATACGCAGTATTTT. The chain has TRBV7-9 and TRBJ2-3, with TRBD1 identical over 9 bases. V shed 6 bases, J shed 2 bases, and the junction held 6 bases outside the gene matches. This CDR3 comprises 15 residues. CDR1 SEHNR and CDR2 FQNEAQ come from the germline V gene (reference sequence).

This clone came up a few times. This rearrangement joins TRBV6-4 to TRBJ1-3; D not certain. The CDR3 consists of 15 residues. V dropped 5 bases and J dropped 0 bases, with 11 bases sitting between them. The V gene's germline CDR1 is MRHNA and CDR2 SNTAGT. CDR3 bases: TGTGCCAGCAGTCCGTCCAGAAGCTCTGGAAACACCATATATTTT. Its protein product is CASSPSRSSGNTIYF.

The rearrangement uses TRBV29-1 and TRBJ1-6; D call uncertain. The CDR3 is 13 amino acids. CDR1 and CDR2 from the germline V gene are SQVTM and ANQGSEA. Trimming stripped 4 bases from V and 10 bases from J, with 14 bases between. DNA of the CDR3: TGCAGCGTTGCGGTCGGGCAAAACTCACCCCTCCACTTT. Its protein is CSVAVGQNSPLHF.

The chain has TRBV5-4 and TRBJ2-1, with TRBD2 matching over 13 bases. V lost 4 bases and J lost 1; bases outside the gene matches: 14. Germline CDR1 is SGHNT and CDR2 is YYREEE (reference sequence). This CDR3 is 20 amino acids long. The CDR3 DNA sequence: TGTGCCAGCAGCCGACCCGGGGAACTAGCGGGAGGGGGGTCCTACAATGAGCAGTTCTTC. Translated, it gives CASSRPGELAGGGSYNEQFF.

CDR3 sequence reads: CASSSLPGQGGPGELFF. Written as DNA, the CDR3 is TGTGCCAGCAGTTCTTTACCGGGACAGGGAGGCCCCGGGGAGCTGTTTTTT. The chain links TRBV7-2 to TRBJ2-2; the match to TRBD1 covers 9 bases. The germline gives CDR1 SGHTA, CDR2 FQGNSA. V shed 6 bases, J shed 6 bases, and the junction held 14 bases outside the gene matches. The CDR3 runs 17 residues.

This rearrangement joins TRBV2 to TRBJ1-2, with 8 bases matching TRBD1. The CDR3 consists of 15 residues. In germline, CDR1 is SNHLY, CDR2 FYNNEI. Germline trimming cut 2 bases from V and 8 bases from J; bases unmatched to any gene: 10. This CDR3 reads CASSESPQGARGYTF. The CDR3 DNA reads TGTGCCAGCAGTGAATCCCCTCAGGGGGCGAGGGGCTACACCTTC.

V and J are TRBV5-1 and TRBJ2-4; D is undetermined. Germline V gene data show CDR1 as SGHRS and CDR2 as YFSETQ. The V and J ends lost 5 bases and 0 bases respectively, with 12 bases between them. CDR3 size: 15 residues. The CDR3 DNA reads as TGCGCCAGCAGTCCTGCGCGGCAAGCCAAAAACATTCAGTACTTC. Its translation is CASSPARQAKNIQYF.

The chain couples TRBV7-9 to TRBJ2-7; 9 bases match TRBD1. The CDR3 length is 15 residues. The germline CDR1 and CDR2 sequences are SEHNR and FQNEAQ (reference sequence). With 5 bases clipped from V and 4 bases from J, the junction kept 9 bases outside the gene matches. CDR3 sequence: CASSLSGTGRYEQYF. The DNA for the CDR3 is TGTGCCAGCAGCCTTTCCGGGACAGGGAGATACGAGCAGTACTTC.

This clone has a handful of counts. The chain has TRBV18 and TRBJ1-3; no definite D call. Trimming cost V 2 bases and J 0 bases, with 5 bases left between them. Germline V gene sequence: CDR1 KGHSH, CDR2 LQKENI. The CDR3 consists of 14 residues. This CDR3 reads CASSPGPSGNTIYF. CDR3 DNA sequence: TGTGCCAGCTCACCAGGCCCCTCTGGAAACACCATATATTTT.

The rearrangement uses TRBV4-1 and TRBJ2-1; TRBD2 is a possible D gene (7 bases). V lost 0 bases and J lost 10, with 13 bases in between. This CDR3 is 14 amino acids long. Germline CDR1 and CDR2: MGHRA and YSYEKL. The CDR3: CASSQDWGGHEQFF. The DNA for the CDR3 is TGCGCCAGCAGCCAAGATTGGGGGGGGCACGAGCAGTTCTTC.

The J gene is TRBJ2-7, the V gene TRBV2; D might be TRBD1 (6 bases). Between the trimmed V and J ends, which lost 9 bases and 0 bases, there was a span of 24 bases. The V gene's germline CDR1 is SNHLY and CDR2 FYNNEI. CDR3 length equals 17 residues. CDR3 sequence (DNA): TGTGCCAGTAGGGATGCGGGCCGGACAGCTAGCTCCTACGAGCAGTACTTC. It yields the protein CASRDAGRTASSYEQYF.

This clone was picked up a small number of times. This rearrangement joins TRBV2 to TRBJ1-4; D gene unclear. Trimming took off 6 bases at V and 6 bases at J, with 5 bases between the two ends. This CDR3 spans 11 amino acids. Germline loops: CDR1 SNHLY, CDR2 FYNNEI. CDR3 nucleotides: TGTGCCAGCAGCGTCGATGAAAAACTGTTTTTT. Translating it yields CASSVDEKLFF.

J is TRBJ2-5 and V is TRBV18; D is unclear. Germline values: CDR1 KGHSH, CDR2 LQKENI. The CDR3 contains 16 residues. Trimming took off 0 bases at V and 2 bases at J, with 13 bases between the two ends. CDR3 sequence (DNA): TGTGCCAGCTCACCACCAGTTGGGGTTCGGCAAGAGACCCAGTACTTC. Translation gives CASSPPVGVRQETQYF.

The rearrangement links TRBV7-3 to TRBJ2-1, with 7 bases matching TRBD1. CDR1 and CDR2 (germline): SGHTA, FQGTGA. The trim removed 2 bases at V and 5 bases at J, leaving 3 bases unmatched. CDR3 length: 14 residues. CDR3 residues: CASSLGDRHNEQFF. The CDR3 DNA sequence: TGTGCCAGCAGCTTAGGGGACAGACACAATGAGCAGTTCTTC. The whole variable domain, remainder taken from reference TRBV7-3 and TRBJ2-1, is GAGVSQTPSNKVTEKGKYVELRCDPISGHTALYWYRQSLGQGPEFLIYFQGTGAADDSGLPNDRFFAVRPEGSVSTLKIQRTERGDSAVYLCASSLGDRHNEQFFGPGTRLTVL.

This clone has a single count. The CDR3 DNA reads TGTGCCAGCAGTGAATATGCGCGGGATTCACCCCTCCACTTT. It specifies CASSEYARDSPLHF. This sequence joins TRBV25-1 and TRBJ1-6, with D uncertain. CDR3 length: 14 residues. V gave up 0 bases and J gave up 8 bases, with 8 bases separating them. Germline V lookup: CDR1 MGHDK, CDR2 SYGVNS.

The chain links TRBV6-6 to TRBJ1-1; TRBD1 might be the D (6 bases). Trimming stripped 2 bases from V and 3 bases from J, with 10 bases between. The CDR3 length is 14 residues. CDR1 and CDR2 (germline): MNHNY, SVGAGI (reference sequence). The CDR3: CASSYRGKDTEAFF. The CDR3 DNA reads as TGTGCCAGCAGTTACAGGGGGAAGGACACTGAAGCTTTCTTT.

The chain links TRBV9 to TRBJ2-3, with 7 positions matching TRBD1. V lost 7 bases to trimming and J lost 4 bases; unmatched junction nucleotides: 3. This CDR3 is 12 amino acids long. The germline CDR1 and CDR2 sequences are SGDLS and YYNGEE. The CDR3 spells CASQGDADTQYF. For the CDR3, the DNA is TGTGCCAGCCAGGGGGACGCAGATACGCAGTATTTT.